This T cell receptor beta chain originates from a study of T-cell reconstitution after alpha-beta-depleted transplantation in children. The V gene end was trimmed by 4 bases and the J gene end by 4 bases; junction bases not matched to a gene: 3. The CDR3 runs to 13 residues. Looked up from germline, CDR1 is DFQATT and CDR2 is SNEGSKA (reference sequence). The library targeted TCRbeta and was prepared with unique molecular identifiers. TCRdb independently ran MiXCR on the PCR reads; one entry per CDR3 protein. The sample consists of about 610,000 distinct CDR3 sequences, about 10% of them appearing once.

The source material was PBMCs from the stem cell graft donor, sampled from the stem cell graft. This sequence was found in a human donor who donated a stem cell graft to a child with acute myeloid leukemia. V and J are TRBV20-1 and TRBJ2-3; the match to TRBD2 covers 9 bases. The CDR3 here is CSAIAGVPDTQYF. The CDR3 DNA follows: TGCAGTGCTATAGCGGGAGTGCCAGATACGCAGTATTTT.